These 16 T cell receptor beta chains were sequenced from one sample in a study of blood T cell repertoires in COVID-19. Assay used: immunoSEQ multiplex PCR; TCRdb lists only in-frame clones, some missing. Here the sample spans under 250,000 clones, 70% to 90% being singletons. Input material: peripheral blood. These receptor sequences come from a man aged 18 to 30 with active or convalescent COVID-19.

The CDR3 sequence is CASSRTSASYEQYF. DNA for the CDR3: TGTGCCAGCTCAAGGACATCAGCCTCCTACGAGCAGTACTTC. The rearrangement uses TRBV18 and TRBJ2-7; tentative D call: TRBD1 (5 bases). This CDR3 contains 14 residues. V lost 5 bases to trimming and J lost 0 bases, with 11 bases between them. CDR1 and CDR2 from the germline V gene are KGHSH and LQKENI.

The chain recombines TRBV19 with TRBJ1-6; 9 bases are a match to TRBD1. This CDR3 comprises 17 residues. CDR1 LNHDA and CDR2 SQIVND come from the germline V gene (reference sequence). V lost 2 bases to trimming and J lost 10 bases; unmatched junction nucleotides: 12. The CDR3 spells CASSIHRGQGVESPLHF. The CDR3 DNA follows: TGTGCCAGTAGTATACACCGGGGACAGGGTGTAGAATCACCCCTCCACTTT.

V usage is TRBV3-1 (or the pseudogene TRBV3-2) and J usage is TRBJ1-4; 10 bases align to TRBD1. The CDR3 runs to 14 residues. Germline V gene data show CDR1 as LGHDT and CDR2 as YNNKEL (reference sequence). V trimming: 5 bases; J trimming: 10 bases; junction bases outside the gene matches: 7. This CDR3 is CASSSGTGEAKLFF. The CDR3 coding sequence is TGTGCCAGCAGCTCCGGGACAGGGGAGGCAAAACTGTTTTTT.

The chain has TRBV4-1 and TRBJ1-1; tentatively, D is TRBD1 (5 bases). The CDR3 totals 14 residues. Looked up from germline, CDR1 is MGHRA and CDR2 is YSYEKL. Trimming shortened V by 0 bases and J by 5 bases, and 10 bases separated the two germline ends. CDR3 in DNA: TGCGCCAGCAGCCAAGACGTGGGGGGGACTGAAGCTTTCTTT. As protein: CASSQDVGGTEAFF.

The chain uses TRBV10-1 and TRBJ1-4; D possibly corresponds to TRBD1 (6 bases). Deletions cut 2 bases from V and 0 bases from J, with 22 bases between. This CDR3 contains 20 residues. From germline, CDR1 is WNHNN and CDR2 SYGVQD (reference sequence). Written as DNA, the CDR3 is TGCGCCAGCAGTGAGGAGACCCTTCAGGGGAGAGTTCCAACTAATGAAAAACTGTTTTTT. Protein: CASSEETLQGRVPTNEKLFF.

The chain has TRBV27 and TRBJ1-1; D not certain. The ends were cut back, 1 base at V and 1 base at J, with 7 bases in the middle. This CDR3 comprises 14 residues. From germline, CDR1 is MNHEY and CDR2 SMNVEV (reference sequence). The CDR3 protein is CASSLFHRNTEAFF. The CDR3 DNA is TGTGCCAGCAGTTTATTTCACAGGAACACTGAAGCTTTCTTT.

V usage is TRBV10-2 and J usage is TRBJ1-1; possible D gene TRBD1, 5 bases. V was cut by 3 bases and J by 1 base, with 15 bases left in between. Germline CDR1 and CDR2: WSHSY and SAAADI. The CDR3 is 16 residues long. CDR3 in amino acids: CASSDWEGRGNTEAFF. The CDR3 DNA reads as TGCGCCAGCAGTGATTGGGAGGGGAGGGGGAACACTGAAGCTTTCTTT.

This clone has a handful of counts. J is TRBJ2-1 and V is TRBV6-6, with 9 bases identical to TRBD1. Germline CDR1 reads MNHNY; CDR2 reads SVGAGI (reference sequence). The CDR3 loop spans 15 amino acids. The J segment lost 4 bases and the V segment lost 6 bases, leaving 7 bases of the junction unmatched. Here the CDR3 reads CASSSTGGRYNEQFF. The CDR3 DNA is TGTGCCAGCAGCTCTACAGGGGGCAGGTACAATGAGCAGTTCTTC.

The chain uses TRBV6-5 and TRBJ1-2, with 7 nucleotides matching TRBD1. V trimming: 6 bases; J trimming: 4 bases; junction bases outside the gene matches: 8. CDR1 is MNHEY and CDR2 is SVGAGI in the germline V gene. CDR3 size: 14 residues. In nucleotides, the CDR3 is TGTGCCAGCAGGTATCGACAGGGTGCCTATGGCTACACCTTC. Protein: CASRYRQGAYGYTF.

In its sample, this clone was seen once. The chain couples TRBV30 to TRBJ1-6; 7 positions agree with TRBD1. Germline assignment: CDR1 GTSNPN and CDR2 SVGIG (reference sequence). This CDR3 spans 14 amino acids. The junction had 3 bases not matched to a gene; V was cut back by 0 bases and J by 7 bases. The CDR3 bases are TGTGCCTGGAGTGTCGGGACAGTCAATTCACCCCTCCACTTT. Residues: CAWSVGTVNSPLHF. The full variable domain, completed using reference TRBV30 and TRBJ1-6, is SQTIHQWPATLVQPVGSPLSLECTVEGTSNPNLYWYRQAAGRGLQLLFYSVGIGQISSEVPQNLSASRPQDRQFILSSKKLLLSDSGFYLCAWSVGTVNSPLHFGNGTRLTVT.

This rearrangement joins TRBV19 to TRBJ2-6, with D perhaps TRBD2 (5 bases). The CDR3 consists of 14 residues. CDR1 LNHDA and CDR2 SQIVND come from the germline V gene (reference sequence). V was shortened by 7 bases and J by 3 bases, with 10 bases between the two germline ends. For the CDR3, the DNA is TGTGCCAGTAAAGACGAGGGTGGGGCCAACGTCCTGACTTTC. As protein: CASKDEGGANVLTF.

This chain's CDR3 is CASSYSDRRKLFF. The CDR3 DNA sequence: TGTGCCAGCAGTTACTCAGACAGGCGTAAACTGTTTTTT. J is TRBJ1-4 and V is TRBV6-5, with D possibly TRBD1 on 6 matching bases. In germline, CDR1 is MNHEY, CDR2 SVGAGI. Trimming removed 0 bases from V and 11 bases from J, with 10 bases in between. There are 13 residues in the CDR3.

This chain links TRBV7-9 with TRBJ2-7, with TRBD1 matching over 9 bases. Germline CDR1 and CDR2: SEHNR and FQNEAQ (reference sequence). J lost 6 bases, V lost 5 bases, and 8 bases had no gene match. The CDR3 is 14 residues long. In DNA form, the CDR3 reads TGTGCCAGCAGCGCACAGGGGGCGTATCTCGAGCAGTACTTC. Translated, it gives CASSAQGAYLEQYF.

The V call is TRBV7-6, the J call TRBJ1-2; TRBD1 agrees at 7 bases. CDR1 is SGHVS and CDR2 is FNYEAQ in the germline V gene. Losses at the gene ends were 5 bases for V and 7 bases for J; bases not matched to a gene: 10. The CDR3 runs 14 residues. Here the CDR3 reads CASSDHRGITGYTF. The DNA for the CDR3 is TGTGCCAGCAGCGATCACAGGGGAATAACTGGCTACACCTTC.

The V gene is TRBV19, the J gene TRBJ2-1; 9 positions agree with TRBD1. V gave up 3 bases and J gave up 7 bases; unmatched junction bases: 10. This CDR3 is built from 16 residues. Germline V CDR1 and CDR2: LNHDA, SQIVND (reference sequence). The CDR3: CASSMSGTGSRNEQFF. The CDR3 nucleotides are TGTGCCAGTAGTATGTCCGGGACAGGGAGTAGAAATGAGCAGTTCTTC.

This sequence joins TRBV19 and TRBJ1-5, with D maybe TRBD1 (6 bases). The CDR3 loop spans 16 amino acids. Germline V CDR1 and CDR2: LNHDA, SQIVND (reference sequence). V shed 0 bases and J shed 2 bases, with 11 bases lying between them. CDR3 bases: TGTGCCAGTAGTATAGACCCAGGGGCCCGCAATCAGCCCCAGCATTTT. It yields the protein CASSIDPGARNQPQHF.